The rows below give T cell receptor beta chains drawn from one sample of a study of cytomegalovirus exposure and HLA in healthy donors. Method: immunoSEQ multiplex PCR; TCRdb's copy keeps in-frame clones and lacks some. The sample shows around 45,000 clones, 51% of them seen only once. Sequencing input: PBMCs. These receptors all come from a man aged 60-69 years in good health and CMV-seronegative. The CDR3 runs from the conserved cysteine through the conserved F or W. Each record gives: J gene, V gene, clone size, D gene, CDR3 DNA, CDR3 protein. D genes are given only for firm matches. Size is omitted from some rows. Given values are once, few, many or a class for expanded clones.

J: TRBJ1-2
V: TRBV19
size: NA
D: NA
DNA: TGTGCCAGTAGTGTTCCTGGCCACTATCTGGGCTACACCTTC
CDR3: CASSVPGHYLGYTF

J: TRBJ2-6
V: TRBV6-1
size: NA
D: NA
DNA: TGTGCCAGCAGTGGAATTCGAGGCCACTCTGGGGCCAACGTCCTAACTTTC
CDR3: CASSGIRGHSGANVLTF

J: TRBJ1-1
V: TRBV30
size: NA
D: NA
DNA: TGTGCCTGGAGTCCACTTCTCCAGGGTAACACTGAAGCTTTCTTT
CDR3: CAWSPLLQGNTEAFF

J: TRBJ1-5
V: TRBV6-4
size: NA
D: TRBD1
DNA: TGTGCCAGCAGACGGGACAGGGTGTACAATCAGCCCCAGCATTTT
CDR3: CASRRDRVYNQPQHF

J: TRBJ2-1
V: TRBV30
size: few
D: TRBD2
DNA: TGTGCCTGGAGTCCTCTAGCGGGGGAGTACAATGAGCAGTTCTTC
CDR3: CAWSPLAGEYNEQFF

J: TRBJ2-1
V: TRBV30
size: NA
D: NA
DNA: TGTGCCTGGAGTGCCAAGGGACTCTACAATGAGCAGTTCTTC
CDR3: CAWSAKGLYNEQFF

J: TRBJ1-2
V: TRBV30
size: NA
D: TRBD1
DNA: TGTGCCTGCTTAATGGCAGGGGGCTCCTATGGCTACACCTTC
CDR3: CACLMAGGSYGYTF

J: TRBJ2-1
V: TRBV29-1
size: few
D: TRBD1
DNA: TGCAGCGTTGAAGGGACAGGGGGCTCGAATGAGCAGTTCTTC
CDR3: CSVEGTGGSNEQFF

J: TRBJ1-2
V: TRBV19
size: NA
D: NA
DNA: TGTGCCAGTAGACCTCTTACAGGGAACTATGGCTACACCTTC
CDR3: CASRPLTGNYGYTF

J: TRBJ1-2
V: TRBV30
size: few
D: TRBD1
DNA: TGTGCCTCCACAGGGGGTAGCTATGGCTACACCTTC
CDR3: CASTGGSYGYTF

J: TRBJ1-1
V: TRBV5-1
size: few
D: TRBD1
DNA: TGCGCCAGCAGCACCGAGGGACAGGACTACACTGAAGCTTTCTTT
CDR3: CASSTEGQDYTEAFF

J: TRBJ1-1
V: TRBV27
size: NA
D: NA
DNA: TGTGCCAGCATCCAAAGGGGTGGGACTGAAGCTTTCTTT
CDR3: CASIQRGGTEAFF

J: TRBJ2-1
V: TRBV5-1
size: NA
D: NA
DNA: TGCGCCAGCAGCTGGACACCCTTTCTAGCGCTCTCCTACAATGAGCAGTTCTTC
CDR3: CASSWTPFLALSYNEQFF

J: TRBJ1-5
V: TRBV27
size: few
D: NA
DNA: TGTGCCAGCAGCAGGGGCTATAGCAATCAGCCCCAGCATTTT
CDR3: CASSRGYSNQPQHF

J: TRBJ1-6
V: TRBV6-5
size: once
D: NA
DNA: TGTGCCAGCAGTAAAAACAGGAAAGTTAATTCACCCCTCCACTTT
CDR3: CASSKNRKVNSPLHF

J: TRBJ2-5
V: TRBV28
size: few
D: NA
DNA: TGTGCCAGCAGCCGACCCATAGGAGCCGTAGAGACCCAGTACTTC
CDR3: CASSRPIGAVETQYF

J: TRBJ1-1
V: TRBV6-1
size: NA
D: NA
DNA: TGTGCCAGCAGTGAAGCCTTAGCAATGGTGGGCACTGAAGCTTTCTTT
CDR3: CASSEALAMVGTEAFF

J: TRBJ2-7
V: TRBV6-5
size: NA
D: TRBD2
DNA: TGTGCCAGCAGTTACACCAGCGGGAGACTCGAGCAGTACTTC
CDR3: CASSYTSGRLEQYF

J: TRBJ1-1
V: TRBV10-2
size: NA
D: NA
DNA: TGCGCCAGCAGTGAGAACACAGGGACTGAAGCTTTCTTT
CDR3: CASSENTGTEAFF